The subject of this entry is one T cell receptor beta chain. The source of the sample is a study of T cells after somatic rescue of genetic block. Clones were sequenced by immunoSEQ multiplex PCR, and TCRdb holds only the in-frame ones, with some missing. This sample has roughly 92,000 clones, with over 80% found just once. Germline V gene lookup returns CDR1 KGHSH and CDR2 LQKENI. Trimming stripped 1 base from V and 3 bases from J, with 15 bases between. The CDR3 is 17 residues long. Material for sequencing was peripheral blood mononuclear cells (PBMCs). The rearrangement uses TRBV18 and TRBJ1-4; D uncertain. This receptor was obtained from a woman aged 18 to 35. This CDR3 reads CASSPLARTVANEKLFF. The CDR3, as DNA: TGTGCCAGCTCACCACTTGCCAGAACTGTAGCTAATGAAAAACTGTTTTTT.